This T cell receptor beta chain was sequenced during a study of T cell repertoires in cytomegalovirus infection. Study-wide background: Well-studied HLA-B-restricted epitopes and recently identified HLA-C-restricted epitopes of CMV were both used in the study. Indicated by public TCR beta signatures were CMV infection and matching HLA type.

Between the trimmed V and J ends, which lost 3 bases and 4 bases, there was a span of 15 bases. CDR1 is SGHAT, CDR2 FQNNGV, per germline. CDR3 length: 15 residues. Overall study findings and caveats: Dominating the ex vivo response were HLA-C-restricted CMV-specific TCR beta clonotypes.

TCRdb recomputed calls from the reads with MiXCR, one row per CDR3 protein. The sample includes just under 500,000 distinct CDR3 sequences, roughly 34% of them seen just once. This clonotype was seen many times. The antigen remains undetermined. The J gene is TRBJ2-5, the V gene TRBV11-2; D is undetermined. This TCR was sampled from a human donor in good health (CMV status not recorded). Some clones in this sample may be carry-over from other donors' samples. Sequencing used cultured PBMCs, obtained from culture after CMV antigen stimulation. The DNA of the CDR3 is TGTGCCAGCAGCTTCATAGGGTCATGGGGAGAGACCCAGTACTTC. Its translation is CASSFIGSWGETQYF.